These 16 T cell receptor beta chains share one sample of origin, sequenced in a study of OX40 agonist ivuxolimab in advanced cancers. Some clones are missing from TCRdb's copy, which holds only in-frame ones; the method was immunoSEQ multiplex PCR. The repertoire includes tens of thousands of clones, more than 75% of them detected once, and 0.33% sits in the top ten. Here the sequenced sample was CD4+ or CD8+ T cells sorted from blood, taken in a trial of the OX40 agonist ivuxolimab. These receptors originate from an adult with an advanced solid tumor such as melanoma, head and neck, liver or kidney cancer.

The gene calls are TRBV6-1 and TRBJ2-3; no definite D call. Between the trimmed V and J ends, which lost 4 bases and 6 bases, there was a span of 5 bases. This CDR3 is built from 11 residues. Germline CDR1 is MNHNS and CDR2 is SASEGT. CDR3 sequence (DNA): TGTGCCAGCAGTGCGCGGGATACGCAGTATTTT. Residues: CASSARDTQYF.

The chain is built from TRBV7-2 and TRBJ2-7; 9 bases align to TRBD1. This CDR3 is 14 amino acids long. Trimming at V came to 4 bases and at J to 1 base, leaving 2 bases not matched to a gene. Germline V gene sequence: CDR1 SGHTA, CDR2 FQGNSA. The DNA for the CDR3 is TGTGCCAGCAGCTCGGGACAGGGTTCCTACGAGCAGTACTTC. Translated, it gives CASSSGQGSYEQYF. Full variable domain (remainder filled in from reference TRBV7-2 and TRBJ2-7): GAGVSQSPSNKVTEKGKDVELRCDPISGHTALYWYRQSLGQGLEFLIYFQGNSAPDKSGLPSDRFSAERTGGSVSTLTIQRTQQEDSAVYLCASSSGQGSYEQYFGPGTRLTVT.

V is TRBV27 and J is TRBJ1-5, with no clear D. The germline gives CDR1 MNHEY, CDR2 SMNVEV (reference sequence). V lost 3 bases and J 0 bases, leaving 9 bases between the germline ends. This CDR3 region has 15 residues. CDR3 bases: TGTGCCAGCAGTTTCCCCGACTATAGCAATCAGCCCCAGCATTTT. Translation gives CASSFPDYSNQPQHF.

The chain is built from TRBV7-9 and TRBJ2-1; TRBD1 aligns across 7 bases. CDR3 length: 19 residues. Germline assignment: CDR1 SEHNR and CDR2 FQNEAQ (reference sequence). V lost 1 base and J lost 4; bases outside the gene matches: 16. The CDR3, as DNA: TGTGCCAGCAGCTTAGTTCCGGGGACAGCAGCGGTACTTTACAATGAGCAGTTCTTC. Encoded protein: CASSLVPGTAAVLYNEQFF.

The genes are TRBV7-9 and TRBJ2-7; no firm D call. CDR3 size: 11 residues. CDR1 and CDR2 from the germline V gene are SEHNR and FQNEAQ (reference sequence). V lost 6 bases, J lost 3 bases, and 6 bases lay in between. CDR3 protein: CASSTGYEQYF. CDR3 nucleotides: TGTGCCAGCAGTACCGGCTACGAGCAGTACTTC.

The gene calls are TRBV6-7 and TRBJ2-7; 14 bases fit TRBD2. TRBV6-7 is noted as an ORF with a role that remains uncertain. The ends lost 7 bases at V and 6 bases at J; junction bases unmatched: 8. The CDR3 has 15 amino acids. The CDR3 sequence: CASTSGTSGRFEQYF. Written as DNA, the CDR3 is TGTGCCAGCACCTCAGGGACTAGCGGGAGATTCGAGCAGTACTTC.

The rearrangement links TRBV27 to TRBJ2-2; 8 bases line up with TRBD1. The germline V gene has CDR1 MNHEY and CDR2 SMNVEV (reference sequence). The CDR3 is 15 amino acids. V dropped 4 bases and J dropped 1; count of bases not matched to a gene: 2. The CDR3 DNA is TGTGCCAGCAGTTGGGACAGGAAGAACACCGGGGAGCTGTTTTTT. Amino acid sequence: CASSWDRKNTGELFF.

This chain connects TRBV19 to TRBJ1-5, with D perhaps TRBD1 (5 bases). This CDR3 spans 15 amino acids. Trimming took off 2 bases at V and 7 bases at J, with 15 bases between the two ends. CDR1 LNHDA and CDR2 SQIVND come from the germline V gene (reference sequence). In nucleotides, the CDR3 is TGTGCCAGTAGTATACCCGGCAGGGTGGGGCAGCCCCAGCATTTT. Translation gives CASSIPGRVGQPQHF. The full variable domain, completed using reference TRBV19 and TRBJ1-5, is DGGITQSPKYLFRKEGQNVTLSCEQNLNHDAMYWYRQDPGQGLRLIYYSQIVNDFQKGDIAEGYSVSREKKESFPLTVTSAQKNPTAFYLCASSIPGRVGQPQHFGDGTRLSIL.

The chain joins TRBV18 to TRBJ2-5, with TRBD2 as a possible D gene (5 bases). The V gene's germline CDR1 is KGHSH and CDR2 LQKENI. Trimming shortened V by 0 bases and J by 1 base, and 9 bases separated the two germline ends. The CDR3 runs 15 residues. The CDR3 here is CASSPPAGIQETQYF. CDR3 sequence (DNA): TGTGCCAGCTCACCACCGGCGGGTATCCAAGAGACCCAGTACTTC.

The chain couples TRBV19 to TRBJ2-2; 14 positions agree with TRBD2. The CDR3 length is 19 residues. J was trimmed by 6 bases and V by 9 bases; bases with no gene match: 18. In germline, CDR1 is LNHDA, CDR2 SQIVND (reference sequence). The CDR3 DNA reads TGTGCCAGCAGAGGGACAGCCGGGACTAGCGGGAGCAGGTCCGGGGAGCTGTTTTTT. Encoded protein: CASRGTAGTSGSRSGELFF.

This sequence joins TRBV2 and TRBJ2-3; the match to TRBD2 covers 7 bases. With V trimmed by 6 bases and J by 3 bases, 9 bases remained unmatched. The CDR3 runs to 15 residues. Looked up from germline, CDR1 is SNHLY and CDR2 is FYNNEI. The CDR3 protein is CASRDRARETDTQYF. The CDR3 DNA reads as TGTGCCAGCAGAGATAGGGCGCGGGAGACAGATACGCAGTATTTT.

The gene calls are TRBV28 and TRBJ2-4; possible D gene TRBD2, 5 bases. The CDR3 is 16 amino acids. V shed 5 bases and J shed 3 bases, with 17 bases lying between them. Germline CDR1 and CDR2: MDHEN and SYDVKM. The CDR3 DNA is TGTGCCAGCAGTGATACGACGGGAAGAGGCAAAAACATTCAGTACTTC. Amino acid sequence: CASSDTTGRGKNIQYF.

The genes are TRBV5-6 and TRBJ2-3, with D hard to call. Germline values: CDR1 SGHDT, CDR2 YYEEEE. Trimming removed 1 base from V and 3 bases from J, with 6 bases in between. The CDR3 spans 13 residues. CDR3 protein: CASSLSGTDTQYF. The CDR3 nucleotides read TGTGCCAGCAGCTTGTCTGGAACAGATACGCAGTATTTT.

The rearrangement uses TRBV7-6 and TRBJ2-3, with unresolved D. Germline V gives CDR1 SGHVS, CDR2 FNYEAQ. The ends were cut back, 1 base at V and 7 bases at J, with 6 bases in the middle. The CDR3 runs 12 residues. The CDR3 sequence is CASSLGGNTQYF. The DNA for the CDR3 is TGTGCCAGCAGCTTAGGTGGAAATACGCAGTATTTT.

CDR3 amino acids: CASSLDWTPGGNTIYF. CDR3 bases: TGTGCCAGCAGCTTAGACTGGACGCCTGGGGGAAACACCATATATTTT. This chain connects TRBV7-2 to TRBJ1-3, with unresolved D. CDR1 is SGHTA and CDR2 is FQGNSA in the germline V gene. Trimming left V 1 base short and J 4 bases short, with 14 bases between. CDR3 length equals 16 residues.

This clone was observed a few times. CDR3 sequence reads: CASSPRGRARNEQFF. In nucleotides, the CDR3 is TGTGCCAGCTCCCCTCGCGGGAGGGCCAGGAATGAGCAGTTCTTC. The rearrangement links TRBV19 to TRBJ2-1; 9 bases line up with TRBD2. CDR1 and CDR2 from the germline V gene are LNHDA and SQIVND (reference sequence). CDR3 size: 15 residues. Germline trimming cut 9 bases from V and 7 bases from J; bases unmatched to any gene: 13.